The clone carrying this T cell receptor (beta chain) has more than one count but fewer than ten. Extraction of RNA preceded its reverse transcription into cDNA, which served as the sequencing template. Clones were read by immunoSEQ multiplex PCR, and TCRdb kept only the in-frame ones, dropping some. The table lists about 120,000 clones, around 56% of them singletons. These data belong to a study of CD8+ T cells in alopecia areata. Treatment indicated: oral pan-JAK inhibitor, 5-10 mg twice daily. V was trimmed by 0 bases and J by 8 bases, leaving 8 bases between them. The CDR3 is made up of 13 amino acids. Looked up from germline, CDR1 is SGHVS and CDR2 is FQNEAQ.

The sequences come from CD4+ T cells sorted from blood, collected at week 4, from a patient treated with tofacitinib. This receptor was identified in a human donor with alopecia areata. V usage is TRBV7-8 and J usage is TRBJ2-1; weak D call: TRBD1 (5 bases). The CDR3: CASSLATEDEQFF. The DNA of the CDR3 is TGTGCCAGCAGCTTAGCGACAGAGGATGAGCAGTTCTTC.